This TCR beta chain was captured by sequencing in a study of tumor and adjacent non-tumor tissue in lung cancer. A modified ARM-PCR protocol with three rounds of nested PCR amplified TCRbeta. MiXCR was run by TCRdb on the multiplex PCR reads, yielding one entry per CDR3 protein. Among 90,000 to 130,000 distinct CDR3 sequences listed, over 70% were seen once. Points on this clonotype: Compared with germline, one end of the junction differs, possibly owing to a read error.

No cell sorting was done before RNA was extracted from the tissue. The sequence derives from a man in his sixties or seventies with non-small cell lung cancer. What was sequenced was lung tumor tissue.

CDR3 DNA: TGTGCCAGCGGCCTAACGGGGTCTAGCGGGAGGGCGAAATACGCAGTATTT. It is translated as CASGLTGSSGRAKYAVF. The chain links TRBV11-3 to TRBJ2-3, with 12 bases fitting TRBD2. The CDR3 totals 17 residues. Germline CDR1 is SGHNT and CDR2 is YENEEA.